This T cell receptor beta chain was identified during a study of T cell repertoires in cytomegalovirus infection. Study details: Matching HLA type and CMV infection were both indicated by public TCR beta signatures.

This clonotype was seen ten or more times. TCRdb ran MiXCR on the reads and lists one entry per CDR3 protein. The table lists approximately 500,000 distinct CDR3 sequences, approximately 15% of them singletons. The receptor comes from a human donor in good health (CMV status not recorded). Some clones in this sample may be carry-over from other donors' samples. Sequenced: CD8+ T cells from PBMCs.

The DNA for the CDR3 is TGTGCCAGCAGATTACAGGGAGCTGGGGCCAACGTCCTGACTTTC. Protein sequence: CASRLQGAGANVLTF. This chain connects TRBV12-3 or TRBV12-4 to TRBJ2-6; D possibly corresponds to TRBD1 (6 bases). The germline V and J ends were trimmed by 6 bases and 2 bases, with 11 bases remaining between them. The CDR3 extends over 15 amino acids.